The next 8 T cell receptor beta chains were all read from a single sample in a study of shared clonotypes between healthy human individuals (dated by TCRdb to about 2020). Receptor libraries were prepared by the immunoSEQ multiplex PCR assay. Sourced from immuneACCESS, this table was stored by TCRdb with only in-frame sequences that have V and J called. A share of the clones is absent; for the studies checked, an unresolved V gene accounts for under half, and the remainder has no known explanation. This sample is represented by about 2.4 million clones; 93% of them were singletons. The biggest ten clones account for approximately 0.36% of the sample. Sequencing used naive CD4+ T cells from PBMCs. In the paper's terms, the cell subset or site label means: CD45RA+ positively selected. These receptors all come from a man younger than 35 in good health. Some clones in this sample may be carry-over from other donors' samples.

The V gene is TRBV5-1, the J gene TRBJ2-5, with TRBD1 as a possible D gene (6 bases). The CDR3 extends over 13 amino acids. Germline CDR1 reads SGHRS; CDR2 reads YFSETQ. Trimming shortened V by 2 bases and J by 5 bases, and 10 bases separated the two germline ends. CDR3: CASSLPGDETQYF. The CDR3 DNA reads TGCGCCAGCAGCTTACCAGGGGATGAGACCCAGTACTTC.

The rearrangement joins TRBV28 to TRBJ2-1, with a tentative D call TRBD1 (6 bases). This CDR3 region has 15 residues. Trimming removed 6 bases from V and 0 bases from J, with 12 bases in between. Germline CDR1 reads MDHEN; CDR2 reads SYDVKM. The CDR3: CASRRTALSYNEQFF. The CDR3 coding sequence is TGTGCCAGCAGACGGACAGCACTCTCCTACAATGAGCAGTTCTTC.

The chain joins TRBV10-1 to TRBJ2-1; 7 bases map to TRBD2. The CDR3 covers 17 residues. The ends lost 0 bases at V and 0 bases at J; junction bases unmatched: 5. Looked up from germline, CDR1 is WNHNN and CDR2 is SYGVQD (reference sequence). This CDR3 is CASSESIGGSSYNEQFF. In DNA form, the CDR3 reads TGCGCCAGCAGTGAGTCGATCGGGGGGAGCTCCTACAATGAGCAGTTCTTC.

This chain uses TRBV5-6 with TRBJ2-7, with 15 bases fitting TRBD2. J gave up 3 bases and V 3 bases, and 1 base lay outside the gene matches. CDR3 size: 15 residues. Germline V gene sequence: CDR1 SGHDT, CDR2 YYEEEE. DNA of the CDR3: TGTGCCAGCAGCTCGGGACTAGCGGGAGGCTACGAGCAGTACTTC. Its translation: CASSSGLAGGYEQYF.

With regard to this clone: The same CDR3 also results from other DNA sequences found in this sample. The chain couples TRBV18 to TRBJ2-5; TRBD2 might be the D (5 bases). Germline values: CDR1 KGHSH, CDR2 LQKENI. Trimming took off 2 bases at V and 5 bases at J, with 12 bases between the two ends. The CDR3 loop spans 14 amino acids. CDR3 residues: CASSPSGRGETQYF. The CDR3 DNA reads as TGTGCCAGCTCACCAAGCGGCAGAGGGGAGACCCAGTACTTC.

The count of this clone is one. At the DNA level, this CDR3 is encoded by other sequences in the same sample as well. The chain uses TRBV27 and TRBJ2-7; 13 bases are a match to TRBD2. The V gene end was trimmed by 5 bases and the J gene end by 3 bases; junction bases not matched to a gene: 7. The CDR3 sequence is 16 residues long. Germline V CDR1 and CDR2: MNHEY, SMNVEV (reference sequence). The CDR3: CASSPRTSGSYYEQYF. In DNA form, the CDR3 reads TGTGCCAGCAGTCCCCGGACTAGCGGGAGCTACTACGAGCAGTACTTC.

The genes are TRBV2 and TRBJ1-1; 9 bases line up with TRBD1. The CDR3 covers 17 residues. Trimming removed 6 bases from V and 1 base from J; junction bases left unmatched: 12. Germline values: CDR1 SNHLY, CDR2 FYNNEI. The CDR3 region has the DNA TGTGCCAGCAGAAAATACCCGGGACAGGGCAGGAACACTGAAGCTTTCTTT. Its protein product is CASRKYPGQGRNTEAFF.

This chain connects TRBV7-2 to TRBJ2-1; perhaps D is TRBD1 or TRBD2 (5 bases each). Deletions cut 6 bases from V and 3 bases from J, with 15 bases between. The CDR3 consists of 15 residues. Germline CDR1 SGHTA, CDR2 FQGNSA. The CDR3 here is CASRNPGRSYNEQFF. The CDR3 DNA is TGTGCCAGCAGAAATCCGGGACGGAGCTACAATGAGCAGTTCTTC.